The 16 T cell receptor beta chains in this list originate from one sample, sequenced in a study of blood T cells in healthy people across ages (dated by TCRdb to about 2015). The protocol used for the library was 5' RACE. Reads for this sample came from an Illumina HiSeq 2500. A second about 7 to 12 cycle PCR used a sample-barcoded 5' primer and a J-beta primer mix. Clones were called with MiXCR by TCRdb after fastp trimmed the public reads at Q25, and only in-frame beta chains were retained. Each CDR3 protein gets just one entry, which takes the most common genes and DNA from the rows behind it. The sample table shows about 290,000 distinct CDR3 sequences, and around 30% are seen once. 29% of the sample lies in the top ten. Source material: blood. These receptors were taken from a woman between 70 and 85 years old in good health.

The table lists this clonotype with a few counts. J is TRBJ2-3 and V is TRBV10-3; TRBD2 agrees at 7 bases. With V trimmed by 4 bases and J by 6 bases, 13 bases remained unmatched. The CDR3 extends over 16 amino acids. CDR1 is ENHRY, CDR2 SYGVKD, per germline. The CDR3 region has the DNA TGTGCCATCAGTGGCTCCATGAGCGGGAATGTGGATACGCAGTATTTT. The encoded protein is CAISGSMSGNVDTQYF.

This clonotype was seen more than once but under ten times. The chain joins TRBV12-3 or TRBV12-4 to TRBJ2-4; D might be TRBD2 (6 bases). The CDR3 sequence is 13 residues long. V lost 10 bases and J lost 0, with 10 bases in between. CDR3 sequence (DNA): TGTGCCATCGCGGGAATAGCCAAAAACATTCAGTACTTC. Protein sequence: CAIAGIAKNIQYF.

The chain has TRBV28 and TRBJ1-4; D remains unclear. CDR3 length equals 11 residues. Deletions cut 5 bases from V and 14 bases from J, with 12 bases between. Germline-derived CDR1 and CDR2 are MDHEN and SYDVKM. The DNA of the CDR3 is TGTGCCAGCAGTAAGAGATCCGGGCTGTTTTTT. Amino acids: CASSKRSGLFF.

The chain links TRBV7-2 to TRBJ2-1; maybe TRBD1 (6 bases). Germline V gene sequence: CDR1 SGHTA, CDR2 FQGNSA. The V end was cut by 2 bases, the J end by 3 bases, with 11 bases between. This CDR3 has 15 amino acids. CDR3 sequence: CASSLYRDGYNEQFF. As DNA, the CDR3 is TGTGCCAGCAGCTTATACAGGGACGGCTACAATGAGCAGTTCTTC. Based on the CDR3 plus reference TRBV7-2 and TRBJ2-1, the full variable domain is GAGVSQSPSNKVTEKGKDVELRCDPISGHTALYWYRQSLGQGLEFLIYFQGNSAPDKSGLPSDRFSAERTGGSVSTLTIQRTQQEDSAVYLCASSLYRDGYNEQFFGPGTRLTVL.

This clonotype was observed at least ten times. The V gene is TRBV18, the J gene TRBJ2-5; 12 bases line up with TRBD1. Germline V gene data show CDR1 as KGHSH and CDR2 as LQKENI. V trimming: 3 bases; J trimming: 5 bases; junction bases outside the gene matches: 4. The CDR3 is made up of 15 amino acids. CDR3 DNA: TGTGCCAGCTCACCGGGACAGGGGGCGCAGGAGACCCAGTACTTC. It codes for CASSPGQGAQETQYF.

The rearrangement links TRBV20-1 to TRBJ2-7, with a possible D match to TRBD2 (6 bases). Germline V gene lookup returns CDR1 DFQATT and CDR2 SNEGSKA (reference sequence). CDR3 size: 14 residues. Trimming took off 0 bases at V and 0 bases at J, with 9 bases between the two ends. This chain's CDR3 is CSARDQTSSYEQYF. CDR3 bases: TGCAGTGCTAGAGACCAGACTAGCTCCTACGAGCAGTACTTC.

The chain recombines TRBV7-2 with TRBJ1-2; D not certain. The CDR3 is 15 amino acids. Trimming removed 5 bases from V and 4 bases from J, with 17 bases in between. The germline V gene has CDR1 SGHTA and CDR2 FQGNSA. CDR3 sequence (DNA): TGTGCCAGCAGCGACGATTGGGAGGGATCCTATGGCTACACCTTC. Its protein is CASSDDWEGSYGYTF.

In its sample, this clonotype was seen many times. The rearrangement uses TRBV20-1 and TRBJ2-1; 12 bases line up with TRBD1. The germline V gene encodes CDR1 DFQATT and CDR2 SNEGSKA (reference sequence). This CDR3 has 16 residues. With 1 base clipped from V and 5 bases from J, the junction kept 6 bases outside the gene matches. CDR3 coding DNA: TGCAGTGCTAGAGCGTTGGGGGACAGGGGGCACAATGAGCAGTTCTTC. This encodes CSARALGDRGHNEQFF.

The table lists this clonotype with a few counts. This rearrangement joins TRBV7-2 to TRBJ2-5; 7 nucleotides match TRBD2. Germline loops: CDR1 SGHTA, CDR2 FQGNSA. The junction had 5 bases not matched to a gene; V was cut back by 1 base and J by 3 bases. This CDR3 spans 15 amino acids. The CDR3 protein is CASSLVSSGEETQYF. Written as DNA, the CDR3 is TGTGCCAGCAGCTTAGTGTCCAGCGGGGAAGAGACCCAGTACTTC.

This clonotype was counted ten times or more. V gene TRBV29-1 combines with J gene TRBJ2-7; D gene unclear. The CDR3 length is 10 residues. From germline, CDR1 is SQVTM and CDR2 ANQGSEA. V dropped 4 bases and J dropped 3 bases, with 4 bases sitting between them. In nucleotides, the CDR3 is TGCAGCGTTGTTCACTACGAGCAGTACTTC. It codes for CSVVHYEQYF.

J is TRBJ2-5 and V is TRBV28; 7 bases map to TRBD2. TRBJ2-1 explains the end of the DNA better; the J call may be wrong. The CDR3 has 13 residues. Germline values: CDR1 MDHEN, CDR2 SYDVKM. In nucleotides, the CDR3 is TGTGCCAGTCGGGAGGCCCAATGGAATGAGCAGTTCTTC. It yields the protein CASREAQWNEQFF.

This clonotype was seen only a few times. The chain links TRBV27 to TRBJ1-6, with D possibly matching TRBD1 (6 bases). This CDR3 contains 15 residues. The germline gives CDR1 MNHEY, CDR2 SMNVEV (reference sequence). Trimming stripped 5 bases from V and 7 bases from J, with 15 bases between. The CDR3 sequence is CASSGGRGYNSPLHF. The CDR3 DNA reads TGTGCCAGCAGTGGGGGCAGGGGATACAATTCACCCCTCCACTTT.

This clonotype was observed a few times. This chain joins TRBV28 and TRBJ2-2; TRBD2 aligns across 9 bases. The V segment lost 6 bases and the J segment 4 bases; nucleotides outside the gene matches: 9. The CDR3 is 16 amino acids. Germline V CDR1 and CDR2: MDHEN, SYDVKM. CDR3 in amino acids: CASSASGIGPTGELFF. The CDR3, as DNA: TGTGCCAGCAGCGCTAGCGGGATCGGTCCCACCGGGGAGCTGTTTTTT.

A few counts support this clonotype. The chain uses TRBV7-8 and TRBJ1-2; D call uncertain. The germline V and J ends were trimmed by 2 bases and 4 bases, with 14 bases remaining between them. Germline assignment: CDR1 SGHVS and CDR2 FQNEAQ. The CDR3 contains 15 residues. The CDR3 sequence: CASSLPPSRGYGYTF. In DNA form, the CDR3 reads TGTGCCAGCAGCTTACCACCCTCTCGGGGCTATGGCTACACCTTC.

This rearrangement joins TRBV5-1 to TRBJ2-5, with D perhaps TRBD1 or TRBD2 (5 bases each). The CDR3 totals 15 residues. Germline-derived CDR1 and CDR2 are SGHRS and YFSETQ. V lost 9 bases and J 1 base, leaving 19 bases between the germline ends. In nucleotides, the CDR3 is TGCGCCACCCGAGCGGCCATTGGGGCCCAAGAGACCCAGTACTTC. Protein: CATRAAIGAQETQYF. Complete variable domain (other parts from reference TRBV5-1 and TRBJ2-5): KAGVTQTPRYLIKTRGQQVTLSCSPISGHRSVSWYQQTPGQGLQFLFEYFSETQRNKGNFPGRFSGRQFSNSRSEMNVSTLELGDSALYLCATRAAIGAQETQYFGPGTRLLVL.

The chain recombines TRBV7-9 with TRBJ2-7; no reliable D call. Germline V gives CDR1 SEHNR, CDR2 FQNEAQ (reference sequence). This CDR3 spans 13 amino acids. Trimming removed 8 bases at V and 0 bases at J, with 11 bases between. The CDR3 spells CASRHTASYEQYF. In DNA, the CDR3 is TGTGCCAGCCGTCACACCGCCTCCTACGAGCAGTACTTC.